One sample yielded the 19 T cell receptor beta chains listed below, sequenced in a study of OX40 agonist ivuxolimab in advanced cancers. Libraries were built with the immunoSEQ multiplex PCR assay. Not all clones reach the TCRdb copy of this immuneACCESS table, which keeps in-frame sequences only. Checked studies attribute under half of the gap to unresolved V genes and leave the rest unexplained. This sample has roughly 53,000 clones in its table, and 85% to 90% of those were observed once. The top ten hold roughly 4.8% of the sample. Sequences were derived from CD4+ or CD8+ T cells sorted from blood, sampled in a trial of the OX40 agonist ivuxolimab. The receptors come from an adult with an advanced solid tumor such as melanoma, head and neck, liver or kidney cancer.

V usage is TRBV28 and J usage is TRBJ2-5; D may be TRBD1 (5 bases). From germline, CDR1 is MDHEN and CDR2 SYDVKM. The CDR3 is 11 residues long. Trimming cost V 6 bases and J 3 bases, with 5 bases left between them. CDR3: CASRGEETQYF. The CDR3, as DNA: TGTGCCAGCAGAGGGGAAGAGACCCAGTACTTC.

The chain employs TRBV5-4 and TRBJ2-5; D is unresolved. Germline CDR1 and CDR2: SGHNT and YYREEE (reference sequence). The CDR3 consists of 14 residues. V dropped 7 bases and J dropped 0 bases, with 13 bases sitting between them. This CDR3 reads CASFRNSYQETQYF. The DNA for the CDR3 is TGTGCCAGCTTTAGAAATTCGTACCAAGAGACCCAGTACTTC.

The J gene is TRBJ1-2, the V gene TRBV15, with TRBD1 as a possible D gene (6 bases). Trimming removed 2 bases at V and 6 bases at J, with 22 bases between. The CDR3 is 17 amino acids. Germline CDR1 is LNHNV and CDR2 is YYDKDF (reference sequence). The CDR3 sequence: CATSRIGGGRELDGYTF. CDR3 coding DNA: TGTGCCACCAGCAGAATTGGGGGGGGGCGCGAATTGGATGGCTACACCTTC.

This rearrangement joins TRBV4-1 to TRBJ2-1; 7 nucleotides agree with TRBD2. V was pared by 1 base and J by 0 bases, with 6 bases of the junction left unmatched. The germline gives CDR1 MGHRA, CDR2 YSYEKL. The CDR3 loop spans 17 amino acids. Here the CDR3 DNA reads TGCGCCAGCAGCCAAGTTCGCGGGAGAAACTCCTACAATGAGCAGTTCTTC. The encoded protein is CASSQVRGRNSYNEQFF.

The chain recombines TRBV2 with TRBJ2-1; no definite D call. From germline, CDR1 is SNHLY and CDR2 FYNNEI. The CDR3 totals 11 residues. Trimming removed 1 base at V and 8 bases at J, with 3 bases between. The CDR3 DNA is TGTGCCAGCAGTGAAGGGCATGAGCAGTTCTTC. It yields the protein CASSEGHEQFF.

The chain couples TRBV5-8 to TRBJ1-5; D unclear. CDR1 and CDR2 (germline): SGHTS, YDEGEE. V lost 5 bases and J lost 2, with 14 bases in between. This CDR3 has 15 amino acids. The chain's CDR3 is CASSSPGSGNQPQHF. The CDR3 nucleotides are TGTGCCAGCAGTTCTCCGGGGTCGGGCAATCAGCCCCAGCATTTT.

The chain combines TRBV19 with TRBJ1-4, with a possible D match to TRBD1 (5 bases). CDR3 length equals 14 residues. Trimming shortened V by 3 bases and J by 4 bases, and 9 bases separated the two germline ends. Germline CDR1 is LNHDA and CDR2 is SQIVND (reference sequence). The CDR3: CASSIRASNEKLFF. CDR3 nucleotides: TGTGCCAGTAGTATCAGGGCTAGTAATGAAAAACTGTTTTTT.

The CDR3 nucleotides are TGTGCCAGCACCCAGGGTACAACGAACACTGAAGCTTTCTTT. Its protein is CASTQGTTNTEAFF. The gene calls are TRBV7-3 and TRBJ1-1; a weak D match, TRBD1 (5 bases). Per the germline V gene, CDR1 is SGHTA and CDR2 is FQGTGA. Trimming removed 7 bases at V and 1 base at J, with 13 bases between. The CDR3 consists of 14 residues.

Here the CDR3 reads CASSYCQGCEQYF. In DNA, the CDR3 is TGTGCCAGCAGTTACTGCCAGGGATGCGAGCAGTACTTC. The chain is built from TRBV6-6 and TRBJ2-7; a weak D match, TRBD1 (5 bases). Deletions cut 1 base from V and 6 bases from J, with 10 bases between. The CDR3 is 13 amino acids. The germline gives CDR1 MNHNY, CDR2 SVGAGI (reference sequence).

This rearrangement joins TRBV5-1 to TRBJ2-7; TRBD2 might be the D (6 bases). V was clipped by 3 bases and J by 6 bases, with 13 bases between them. Looked up from germline, CDR1 is SGHRS and CDR2 is YFSETQ. CDR3 length: 13 amino acids. This chain's CDR3 is CASSSAGGSEQYF. The CDR3 DNA follows: TGCGCCAGCAGCTCCGCTGGGGGGTCCGAGCAGTACTTC. The variable domain in full, with the rest retrieved from reference TRBV5-1 and TRBJ2-7, is KAGVTQTPRYLIKTRGQQVTLSCSPISGHRSVSWYQQTPGQGLQFLFEYFSETQRNKGNFPGRFSGRQFSNSRSEMNVSTLELGDSALYLCASSSAGGSEQYFGPGTRLTVT.

This chain links TRBV14 with TRBJ2-1, with D possibly TRBD2 on 6 matching bases. The CDR3 sequence is 13 residues long. The germline V gene has CDR1 SGHDN and CDR2 FVKESK. Between the trimmed V and J ends, which lost 1 base and 10 bases, there was a span of 11 bases. CDR3 DNA: TGTGCCAGCAGCCAAGGACTAGATACCGAGCAGTTCTTC. This sequence encodes CASSQGLDTEQFF.

The genes are TRBV18 and TRBJ2-3; the D gene could be TRBD1 or TRBD2 (5 bases each). The CDR3 has 14 amino acids. Trimming took off 2 bases at V and 6 bases at J, with 12 bases between the two ends. Germline CDR1 KGHSH, CDR2 LQKENI. In DNA form, the CDR3 reads TGTGCCAGCTCACCATTATTCGGGACCGATACGCAGTATTTT. Translating gives CASSPLFGTDTQYF.

The chain joins TRBV9 to TRBJ1-1; D possibly corresponds to TRBD1 (6 bases). V was cut by 4 bases and J by 0 bases, with 10 bases left in between. The CDR3 has 14 amino acids. The germline V gene encodes CDR1 SGDLS and CDR2 YYNGEE. Here the CDR3 reads CASSLGHLNTEAFF. For the CDR3, the DNA is TGTGCCAGCAGCTTGGGACATTTGAACACTGAAGCTTTCTTT.

The chain recombines TRBV7-9 with TRBJ2-7, with 10 nucleotides matching TRBD1. CDR1 and CDR2 from the germline V gene are SEHNR and FQNEAQ (reference sequence). CDR3 length: 14 amino acids. The ends lost 5 bases at V and 5 bases at J; junction bases unmatched: 6. The CDR3 sequence is CASSARQGADEQYF. CDR3 nucleotides: TGTGCCAGCAGCGCAAGACAGGGGGCTGACGAGCAGTACTTC.

The chain uses TRBV27 and TRBJ2-3; 7 bases agree with TRBD2. Germline loops: CDR1 MNHEY, CDR2 SMNVEV (reference sequence). V was clipped by 3 bases and J by 6 bases; unmatched bases: 3. This CDR3 is 13 amino acids long. The CDR3 here is CASSFTSEDTQYF. CDR3 DNA sequence: TGTGCCAGCAGTTTCACTAGCGAGGATACGCAGTATTTT.

V is TRBV2 and J is TRBJ2-1, with 13 nucleotides matching TRBD2. Germline CDR1 is SNHLY and CDR2 is FYNNEI. This CDR3 is 15 amino acids long. Losses at the gene ends were 9 bases for V and 6 bases for J; bases not matched to a gene: 8. The CDR3 region is CASGLAGVSANEQFF. The CDR3 coding sequence is TGTGCCAGTGGACTAGCGGGAGTATCGGCCAATGAGCAGTTCTTC.

The rearrangement uses TRBV6-5 and TRBJ1-1, with D unresolved. Germline CDR1 and CDR2: MNHEY and SVGAGI. Trimming stripped 0 bases from V and 10 bases from J, with 9 bases between. CDR3 length: 12 residues. The CDR3, as DNA: TGTGCCAGCAGTTACTCGTCAAACTTAGCTTTCTTT. This codes for CASSYSSNLAFF.

Concerning this clone: The same CDR3 can be traced to other DNA sequences in this sample. This chain connects TRBV5-1 to TRBJ1-5; 7 nucleotides line up with TRBD1. The CDR3 runs to 15 residues. Germline lookup yields CDR1 SGHRS and CDR2 YFSETQ. Trimming took 0 bases from V and 2 from J; bases not matched to a gene: 2. This CDR3 is CASSLGTGGNQPQHF. DNA for the CDR3: TGCGCCAGCAGCTTGGGAACAGGGGGCAATCAGCCCCAGCATTTT. The variable domain in full, with the rest retrieved from reference TRBV5-1 and TRBJ1-5, is KAGVTQTPRYLIKTRGQQVTLSCSPISGHRSVSWYQQTPGQGLQFLFEYFSETQRNKGNFPGRFSGRQFSNSRSEMNVSTLELGDSALYLCASSLGTGGNQPQHFGDGTRLSIL.

The chain joins TRBV7-9 to TRBJ2-3, with D possibly TRBD1 on 6 matching bases. CDR3 length equals 19 residues. The germline gives CDR1 SEHNR, CDR2 FQNEAQ (reference sequence). Trimming left V 3 bases short and J 1 base short, with 23 bases between. The CDR3 loop reads CASSLGALQGKRGTDTQYF. The CDR3 DNA follows: TGTGCCAGCAGCTTGGGTGCCCTCCAGGGGAAGCGTGGCACAGATACGCAGTATTTT.